The T cell receptor (beta chain) described here comes from a study of T cells in Graves' hyperthyroidism and ophthalmopathy. This CDR3 spans 19 amino acids. The ends lost 0 bases at V and 2 bases at J; junction bases unmatched: 11. Germline values: CDR1 KGHSH, CDR2 LQKENI. Regarding this clonotype: Its target is unknown.

Amplification of TCR beta CDR3 regions used RNA as the template. The study used the HTBI primer set for a first-round RT-PCR of the TCR CDR3. TCRdb processed the multiplex PCR reads anew with MiXCR; each CDR3 protein has one entry. The table shows 400,000 to 550,000 distinct CDR3 sequences, with approximately 25% occurring only once. Regarding the study as a whole: The model's output predicted ophthalmopathy at a median of roughly 6 months prior to onset.

Each 10 ml fresh peripheral blood draw supplied the PBMCs. V is TRBV18 and J is TRBJ2-5; 11 bases are shared with TRBD2. Sequenced sample: blood. The origin of this receptor is a young woman with Graves' ophthalmopathy. CDR3 nucleotide sequence: TGTGCCAGCTCACCACCCCTAGCGGGGGGCATGGGTGTTCAAGAGACCCAGTACTTC. It translates to CASSPPLAGGMGVQETQYF.